A selection of T cell receptor beta chains follows, all from one sample in a study of blood T cells in healthy people across ages. TCRdb called the 5' RACE reads again in MiXCR, with one record for every CDR3 protein. The sample shows 800,000 or so distinct CDR3 sequences, 25% of them seen only once. This sample also appeared in a second study, on T cells of mothers and their children.

Sequenced sample: blood. The receptors were sampled from a boy between 10 and 17 years old in good health. Both conserved end residues are part of each CDR3. The D gene is left open where the match is weak. Clone size appears in some rows only: once, few, many, or a class for an expanded clone.

clone_size,d_call,v_call,j_call,cdr3_aa,cdr3_nt
.,.,TRBV11-2,TRBJ2-5,CASRNGVMKETQYF,TGTGCCAGCAGAAACGGGGTGATGAAAGAGACCCAGTACTTC
.,.,TRBV6-5,TRBJ2-1,CASSYSSGSDEQFF,TGTGCCAGCAGTTACTCCTCGGGGTCGGATGAGCAGTTCTTC
once,.,TRBV7-2,TRBJ1-6,CASKSGVSPLHF,TGTGCCAGCAAATCGGGCGTCTCACCCCTCCACTTT
.,.,TRBV5-6,TRBJ2-3,CASSFDPTDTQYF,TGTGCCAGCAGCTTTGACCCCACAGATACGCAGTATTTT
few,TRBD1,TRBV4-2,TRBJ2-1,CASSPRQGMGPYNEQFF,TGTGCCAGCAGCCCGAGACAGGGTATGGGGCCATACAATGAGCAGTTCTTC
.,TRBD1,TRBV11-3,TRBJ2-1,CASSSAGTGRNEQFF,TGTGCCAGCAGCTCAGCCGGGACAGGGAGGAATGAGCAGTTCTTC
.,.,TRBV18,TRBJ1-4,CASSPIVGGVGEKLFF,TGTGCCAGCTCACCCATAGTGGGGGGCGTTGGTGAAAAACTGTTTTTT
.,.,TRBV18,TRBJ2-1,CASSDAWEQFF,TGTGCCAGCTCAGATGCTTGGGAGCAGTTCTTC
.,.,TRBV29-1,TRBJ2-1,CSVAGNEQFF,TGCAGCGTTGCGGGGAATGAGCAGTTCTTC
many,TRBD1,TRBV5-1,TRBJ2-5,CASSPRGQGRETQYF,TGCGCCAGCAGCCCGAGGGGACAGGGAAGAGAGACCCAGTACTTC
few,.,TRBV29-1,TRBJ2-1,CSVDIVREQFF,TGCAGCGTTGACATCGTGAGGGAGCAGTTCTTC
few,TRBD1,TRBV7-9,TRBJ2-5,CASSVYGSGQGEETQYF,TGTGCCAGCAGCGTATACGGTTCCGGACAGGGAGAAGAGACCCAGTACTTC
many,.,TRBV5-6,TRBJ2-4,CASRPWQKNIQYF,TGTGCCAGCAGGCCGTGGCAGAAAAACATTCAGTACTTC
.,TRBD2,TRBV28,TRBJ2-7,CASSLHGLAYSYEQYF,TGTGCCAGCAGTTTACACGGACTAGCGTATTCCTACGAGCAGTACTTC
few,.,TRBV9,TRBJ2-3,CASSPGLWAGTDTQYF,TGTGCCAGCAGCCCCGGATTATGGGCGGGCACAGATACGCAGTATTTT
.,.,TRBV4-1,TRBJ2-1,CASRTPIAGSGSEQFF,TGCGCCAGCAGGACCCCTATTGCAGGCAGCGGAAGTGAGCAGTTCTTC
.,TRBD2,TRBV12-3/TRBV12-4,TRBJ2-1,CACGGVHNEQFF,TGTGCTTGTGGGGGGGTTCACAATGAGCAGTTCTTC
few,TRBD1,TRBV28,TRBJ1-5,CASSTDRGLNQPQHF,TGTGCCAGCAGTACAGACAGGGGACTCAATCAGCCCCAGCATTTT
few,.,TRBV28,TRBJ1-1,CASSHARVRPEAFF,TGTGCCAGCAGCCACGCGAGGGTAAGGCCTGAAGCTTTCTTT
.,.,TRBV27,TRBJ2-7,CASSPRIPYEQYF,TGTGCCAGCAGCCCACGGATTCCCTACGAGCAGTACTTC
few,.,TRBV29-1,TRBJ1-3,CSVVGAPSGNTIYF,TGCAGCGTTGTTGGGGCGCCCTCTGGAAACACCATATATTTT
.,TRBD2,TRBV24-1,TRBJ2-1,CATLAGGPGDEQFF,TGTGCCACCCTGGCGGGAGGGCCGGGTGATGAGCAGTTCTTC
once,TRBD1,TRBV5-1,TRBJ1-5,CASSWDRGNSNQPQHF,TGCGCCAGCAGCTGGGACAGGGGAAATAGCAATCAGCCCCAGCATTTT
.,.,TRBV6-1,TRBJ2-7,CASSKHGAGYEQYF,TGTGCCAGCAGTAAGCACGGTGCTGGGTACGAGCAGTACTTC
.,TRBD2,TRBV18,TRBJ2-3,CASSPLLAGGQDTQYF,TGTGCCAGCTCGCCCCTTTTAGCGGGAGGGCAAGATACGCAGTATTTT
.,.,TRBV4-3,TRBJ2-2,CASSQDGGRSTGELFF,TGCGCCAGCAGCCAAGATGGGGGGAGATCTACCGGGGAGCTGTTTTTT
few,.,TRBV10-3,TRBJ1-4,CAISERQWGEKLFF,TGTGCCATCAGTGAGAGACAGTGGGGAGAAAAACTGTTTTTT
.,.,TRBV24-1,TRBJ2-1,CATSDLGVNEQFF,TGTGCCACCAGTGATTTGGGGGTGAATGAGCAGTTCTTC
many,.,TRBV20-1,TRBJ2-7,CSAWGPSYEQYF,TGCAGTGCTTGGGGACCCTCCTACGAGCAGTACTTC
.,.,TRBV10-3,TRBJ1-4,CATSGGFNEKLFF,TGTGCCACCTCCGGGGGTTTTAATGAAAAACTGTTTTTT
.,TRBD2,TRBV10-2,TRBJ2-3,CASSGGGSVSTDTQYF,TGCGCCAGCAGTGGTGGCGGGAGCGTCAGCACAGATACGCAGTATTTT
.,TRBD1,TRBV27,TRBJ2-1,CASSYGQGASEQFF,TGTGCCAGCAGTTATGGACAGGGGGCCAGTGAGCAGTTCTTC
few,.,TRBV7-2,TRBJ1-5,CASSLVLAQGVVGNQPQHF,TGTGCCAGCAGCTTAGTCCTTGCCCAGGGAGTGGTGGGGAATCAGCCCCAGCATTTT
.,.,TRBV9,TRBJ2-1,CASSVVSGFEQFF,TGTGCCAGCAGCGTAGTATCGGGGTTTGAGCAGTTCTTC
.,TRBD2,TRBV4-1,TRBJ2-7,CASSQEGTSGGEQYF,TGCGCCAGCAGCCAAGAAGGGACTAGCGGGGGCGAGCAGTACTTC
few,.,TRBV7-3,TRBJ2-4,CASSWGAAPLNIQYF,TGTGCCAGCAGCTGGGGGGCTGCCCCTCTAAACATTCAGTACTTC
.,TRBD2,TRBV7-9,TRBJ2-1,CASSPEREVGEQFF,TGTGCCAGCAGCCCAGAGCGGGAGGTGGGTGAGCAGTTCTTC
.,.,TRBV6-1,TRBJ2-7,CASSEGSGPLSAYEQYF,TGTGCCAGCAGTGAAGGTTCAGGACCTCTCAGTGCCTACGAGCAGTACTTC
few,.,TRBV5-5,TRBJ2-7,CASSRRENRAPNGISYEQYF,TGTGCCAGCAGCCGACGGGAGAACAGGGCGCCCAACGGGATATCCTACGAGCAGTACTTC
.,TRBD2,TRBV7-9,TRBJ2-1,CVPMRAGGPNEQFF,TGTGTCCCCATGCGAGCGGGAGGGCCCAATGAGCAGTTTTTC
few,.,TRBV18,TRBJ1-4,CAAGRSNEKLFF,TGTGCCGCCGGGAGGTCTAATGAAAAACTGTTTTTT
.,.,TRBV29-1,TRBJ2-1,CSVLLLTDNEQFF,TGCAGCGTTCTACTCTTAACAGACAATGAGCAGTTCTTC
.,TRBD1,TRBV7-3,TRBJ2-1,CASSLLGQSSYNEQFF,TGTGCCAGCAGCTTGTTGGGACAGAGCTCCTACAATGAGCAGTTCTTC
.,TRBD1,TRBV20-1,TRBJ2-1,CSARGGQGNEQFF,TGCAGTGCTAGAGGGGGACAGGGCAATGAGCAGTTCTTC
.,.,TRBV6-2/TRBV6-3,TRBJ2-5,CASAGAFYEQYF,TGTGCCAGCGCGGGGGCCTTCTACGAGCAATACTTC
few,TRBD2,TRBV10-3,TRBJ2-7,CAIREGTSGTTIYEQYF,TGTGCCATCAGAGAGGGGACTAGCGGGACGACCATCTACGAGCAGTACTTC